The next 30 T cell receptor beta chains were all read from a single sample in a study of memory CD8 T cells in hepatitis C reinfection. TCRdb's copy holds only in-frame clones and misses some; the assay was immunoSEQ multiplex PCR. The sample comprises about 50,000 clones, 85% to 90% of which are singletons, and about 1% rests with the top ten. Time point defined: pre-reinfection, 55 to 20 weeks before reinfection detection. TCR sequencing was done directly ex vivo on sorted cells, without expansion in vitro. The sequencing sample was made of naive CD8+ T cells sorted from blood. Receptor source: a young man with hepatitis C virus infection.

This clone has a handful of counts. This chain uses TRBV6-1 with TRBJ1-4; 9 nucleotides match TRBD1. The CDR3 contains 14 residues. Germline V gene data show CDR1 as MNHNS and CDR2 as SASEGT. J lost 6 bases, V lost 5 bases, and 4 bases had no gene match. CDR3 bases: TGTGCCAGCAGTATGACAGGGGGATATGAAAAACTGTTTTTT. Its translation: CASSMTGGYEKLFF.

The chain combines TRBV19 with TRBJ2-5; D not resolved. Germline V gene sequence: CDR1 LNHDA, CDR2 SQIVND (reference sequence). This CDR3 is built from 13 residues. V gave up 3 bases and J gave up 1 base, with 6 bases separating them. The CDR3 nucleotides are TGTGCCAGTAGTATCGGCGGCCAAGAGACCCAGTACTTC. Amino acids: CASSIGGQETQYF.

The V call is TRBV27, the J call TRBJ1-2; D possibly corresponds to TRBD1 (6 bases). This CDR3 is built from 16 residues. The V and J ends lost 0 bases and 3 bases respectively, with 14 bases between them. From germline, CDR1 is MNHEY and CDR2 SMNVEV (reference sequence). The CDR3 DNA is TGTGCCAGCAGTTTATCGTTTGGACAGCGCGACTATGGCTACACCTTC. Amino acids: CASSLSFGQRDYGYTF.

The sample holds one count of this clone. J is TRBJ2-3 and V is TRBV15, with 10 bases matching TRBD2. With 2 bases clipped from V and 4 bases from J, the junction kept 6 bases outside the gene matches. The CDR3 sequence is 16 residues long. Germline V gives CDR1 LNHNV, CDR2 YYDKDF (reference sequence). CDR3 bases: TGTGCCACCAGCAGACCTAGCGGGAGCGTCGCAGATACGCAGTATTTT. Protein: CATSRPSGSVADTQYF.

The rearrangement uses TRBV27 and TRBJ2-1; D is unclear. The ends were cut back, 5 bases at V and 7 bases at J, with 6 bases in the middle. Germline V gives CDR1 MNHEY, CDR2 SMNVEV (reference sequence). The CDR3 has 11 amino acids. CDR3 residues: CASSNGNEQFF. In DNA form, the CDR3 reads TGTGCCAGCAGTAACGGGAATGAGCAGTTCTTC.

The V and J genes are TRBV29-1 and TRBJ2-3; weak D call: TRBD2 (6 bases). Between the trimmed V and J ends, which lost 2 bases and 3 bases, there was a span of 15 bases. The CDR3 covers 15 residues. Germline values: CDR1 SQVTM, CDR2 ANQGSEA. The CDR3 DNA reads TGCAGCGTTGAAATCCCGGGAGAGGAGACAGATACGCAGTATTTT. This sequence encodes CSVEIPGEETDTQYF.

V usage is TRBV7-2 and J usage is TRBJ1-4; D is possibly TRBD1 (6 bases). Germline V CDR1 and CDR2: SGHTA, FQGNSA. The V and J ends lost 0 bases and 6 bases respectively, with 14 bases between them. CDR3 length equals 16 residues. CDR3 sequence (DNA): TGTGCCAGCAGCTTAGCGTGGGGGGGGGCGGATGAAAAACTGTTTTTT. Amino acid sequence: CASSLAWGGADEKLFF.

The chain employs TRBV5-1 and TRBJ2-7; D not certain. The CDR3 is made up of 13 amino acids. The germline V and J ends were trimmed by 3 bases and 3 bases, with 10 bases remaining between them. The germline gives CDR1 SGHRS, CDR2 YFSETQ. This CDR3 reads CASSSPPVYEQYF. DNA of the CDR3: TGCGCCAGCAGCTCCCCCCCCGTCTACGAGCAGTACTTC.

In its sample, this clone was seen once. This sequence joins TRBV19 and TRBJ1-1, with D perhaps TRBD1 (5 bases). This CDR3 region has 13 residues. Germline V lookup: CDR1 LNHDA, CDR2 SQIVND (reference sequence). The V and J ends lost 10 bases and 1 base respectively, with 13 bases between them. In DNA form, the CDR3 reads TGTGCCACAAAAAGCGGGGGGAACACTGAAGCTTTCTTT. It codes for CATKSGGNTEAFF.

The gene calls are TRBV4-3 and TRBJ2-5, with TRBD1 matching over 7 bases. Judging by the DNA end, TRBJ2-7 fits better; the J call may be wrong. CDR3 length: 15 residues. The germline gives CDR1 LGHNA, CDR2 YSLEER. CDR3 loop: CASSQGYRGVYEQYF. CDR3 coding DNA: TGCGCCAGCAGCCAAGGTTACAGGGGAGTCTACGAGCAGTACTTC.

The chain recombines TRBV18 with TRBJ1-1; possibly TRBD1 for D (5 bases). V was trimmed by 6 bases and J by 0 bases, leaving 14 bases between them. The CDR3 consists of 15 residues. Germline CDR1 and CDR2: KGHSH and LQKENI. CDR3 coding DNA: TGTGCCAGCTCTTTAAGGGAGGGGATGAACACTGAAGCTTTCTTT. Translating it yields CASSLREGMNTEAFF.

The rearrangement uses TRBV6-1 and TRBJ2-7; D is undetermined. V was clipped by 2 bases and J by 0 bases, with 11 bases between them. CDR3 size: 15 residues. Germline CDR1 reads MNHNS; CDR2 reads SASEGT. In DNA, the CDR3 is TGTGCCAGCAGTGAACCAGGCCCCCGCTCCTACGAGCAGTACGTC. The encoded protein is CASSEPGPRSYEQYV.

This chain joins TRBV4-3 and TRBJ1-4; tentatively, D is TRBD1 (6 bases). The CDR3 is 16 residues long. V was trimmed by 1 base and J by 0 bases, leaving 9 bases between them. The germline CDR1 and CDR2 sequences are LGHNA and YSLEER. CDR3 DNA: TGCGCCAGCAGCCAAGCAGCAGGGGCAACTAATGAAAAACTGTTTTTT. Its translation is CASSQAAGATNEKLFF.

V gene TRBV9 combines with J gene TRBJ1-5, with unresolved D. Germline-derived CDR1 and CDR2 are SGDLS and YYNGEE. V was cut by 3 bases and J by 2 bases, with 9 bases left in between. The CDR3 loop spans 14 amino acids. The CDR3 DNA reads TGTGCCAGCAGCGCCCATGAGGGCAATCAGCCCCAGCATTTT. Its translation is CASSAHEGNQPQHF. The whole variable domain, remainder taken from reference TRBV9 and TRBJ1-5, is DSGVTQTPKHLITATGQRVTLRCSPRSGDLSVYWYQQSLDQGLQFLIQYYNGEERAKGNILERFSAQQFPDLHSELNLSSLELGDSALYFCASSAHEGNQPQHFGDGTRLSIL.

The chain employs TRBV2 and TRBJ1-2; no reliable D call. The CDR3 has 18 residues. Trimming left V 2 bases short and J 4 bases short, with 23 bases between. Germline CDR1 reads SNHLY; CDR2 reads FYNNEI. Written as DNA, the CDR3 is TGTGCCAGCAGTGAAATGGGGATTGTGGGCCGTGGAGGCTATGGCTACACCTTC. It yields the protein CASSEMGIVGRGGYGYTF.

This chain links TRBV9 with TRBJ2-1; perhaps TRBD2 as D (8 bases). The V gene lost 3 bases and the J gene lost 9 bases, with 22 bases spanning the gap. The CDR3 runs 16 residues. From germline, CDR1 is SGDLS and CDR2 YYNGEE. CDR3 residues: CASSAPVEGAGGEQFF. CDR3 bases: TGTGCCAGCAGCGCCCCGGTGGAGGGGGCGGGGGGTGAGCAGTTCTTC. Full variable domain (remainder filled in from reference TRBV9 and TRBJ2-1): DSGVTQTPKHLITATGQRVTLRCSPRSGDLSVYWYQQSLDQGLQFLIQYYNGEERAKGNILERFSAQQFPDLHSELNLSSLELGDSALYFCASSAPVEGAGGEQFFGPGTRLTVL.

The rearrangement joins TRBV7-9 to TRBJ1-1; no clear D gene. Germline V lookup: CDR1 SEHNR, CDR2 FQNEAQ (reference sequence). CDR3 size: 14 residues. Trimming left V 5 bases short and J 0 bases short, with 10 bases between. The CDR3 spells CASSEINMNTEAFF. The DNA of the CDR3 is TGTGCCAGCAGCGAAATAAACATGAACACTGAAGCTTTCTTT. The full variable domain, completed using reference TRBV7-9 and TRBJ1-1, is DTGVSQNPRHKITKRGQNVTFRCDPISEHNRLYWYRQTLGQGPEFLTYFQNEAQLEKSRLLSDRFSAERPKGSFSTLEIQRTEQGDSAMYLCASSEINMNTEAFFGQGTRLTVV.

This chain links TRBV21-1 with TRBJ2-5; the table gives TRBD1 as D, unverified against the DNA. TRBV21-1 is shown as a pseudogene. The CDR3 is 16 residues long. In DNA, the CDR3 is TGTGCCAGCAGCAACCTACAGGACGAGAAACAAGAGACCCAGTACTTC. This codes for CASSNLQDEKQETQYF.

The chain recombines TRBV11-3 with TRBJ2-1; possibly TRBD1 for D (6 bases). The CDR3 runs to 15 residues. With 5 bases removed from V and 2 bases from J, the gap between germline ends came to 13 bases. Germline CDR1 is SGHNT and CDR2 is YENEEA. The CDR3 reads CASSHPGEPYNEQFF. The CDR3 DNA sequence: TGTGCCAGCAGCCACCCAGGGGAACCCTACAATGAGCAGTTCTTC. Full variable domain (rest looked up from reference TRBV11-3 and TRBJ2-1): EAGVVQSPRYKIIEKKQPVAFWCNPISGHNTLYWYLQNLGQGPELLIRYENEEAVDDSQLPKDRFSAERLKGVDSTLKIQPAELGDSAVYLCASSHPGEPYNEQFFGPGTRLTVL.

The rearrangement joins TRBV28 to TRBJ1-2; possible D gene TRBD1, 5 bases. Germline values: CDR1 MDHEN, CDR2 SYDVKM. The V gene lost 6 bases and the J gene lost 4 bases, with 9 bases spanning the gap. There are 12 residues in the CDR3. The CDR3 DNA follows: TGTGCCAGCAGCCGCGGGACCTATGGCTACACCTTC. Its protein is CASSRGTYGYTF.

CDR3 residues: CASSPRGTGHGYTF. The CDR3, as DNA: TGTGCCAGCAGTCCCAGGGGTACAGGTCATGGCTACACCTTC. This rearrangement joins TRBV27 to TRBJ1-2, with D possibly TRBD1 on 6 matching bases. The V end lost 5 bases, the J end lost 6 bases, and 16 bases lay between the germline ends. Germline lookup yields CDR1 MNHEY and CDR2 SMNVEV (reference sequence). The CDR3 has 14 residues.

CDR3 coding DNA: TGTGCCAGCAGTTATCTCCCCCCGGGGGGCACAGATACGCAGTATTTT. Protein: CASSYLPPGGTDTQYF. The J gene is TRBJ2-3, the V gene TRBV5-4; a weak D match, TRBD2 (6 bases). The V gene lost 5 bases and the J gene lost 1 base, with 17 bases spanning the gap. Germline values: CDR1 SGHNT, CDR2 YYREEE (reference sequence). The CDR3 length is 16 residues.

The gene calls are TRBV4-1 and TRBJ1-4, with D perhaps matching TRBD1 (5 bases). The V end lost 1 base, the J end lost 8 bases, and 11 bases lay between the germline ends. The CDR3 extends over 14 amino acids. Germline V lookup: CDR1 MGHRA, CDR2 YSYEKL. In DNA, the CDR3 is TGCGCCAGCAGCCAAGGCCCAGGGAAGGAAAAACTGTTTTTT. Its protein is CASSQGPGKEKLFF.

The chain links TRBV11-2 to TRBJ2-5; D may be TRBD2 (6 bases). This CDR3 has 13 residues. Germline assignment: CDR1 SGHAT and CDR2 FQNNGV. Trimming stripped 5 bases from V and 7 bases from J, with 14 bases between. The CDR3 coding sequence is TGTGCCAGCAGCGAACTAGCTGCGGGGACCCAGTACTTC. This codes for CASSELAAGTQYF.

J is TRBJ1-5 and V is TRBV11-2; the D is unclear. Germline loops: CDR1 SGHAT, CDR2 FQNNGV. The CDR3 runs 13 residues. The V end lost 1 base, the J end lost 5 bases, and 6 bases lay between the germline ends. The CDR3 DNA reads as TGTGCCAGCAGCTTAGTCGAGGATCAGCCCCAGCATTTT. Its protein is CASSLVEDQPQHF.

The chain is built from TRBV7-2 and TRBJ1-3; D is unclear. The germline gives CDR1 SGHTA, CDR2 FQGNSA. The V and J ends lost 8 bases and 0 bases respectively, with 11 bases between them. The CDR3 totals 14 residues. Written as DNA, the CDR3 is TGTGCCAGCCAGAGAGGGATCTCTGGAAACACCATATATTTT. Amino acids: CASQRGISGNTIYF. Full variable domain (outside the CDR3, taken from reference TRBV7-2 and TRBJ1-3): GAGVSQSPSNKVTEKGKDVELRCDPISGHTALYWYRQSLGQGLEFLIYFQGNSAPDKSGLPSDRFSAERTGGSVSTLTIQRTQQEDSAVYLCASQRGISGNTIYFGEGSWLTVV.

The chain has TRBV4-1 and TRBJ2-2, with D possibly matching TRBD1 (6 bases). Germline V gene data show CDR1 as MGHRA and CDR2 as YSYEKL. V dropped 1 base and J dropped 6 bases, with 15 bases sitting between them. The length of the CDR3 is 16 residues. In nucleotides, the CDR3 is TGCGCCAGCAGCCAAGTCCCAGGGGCAGCGTCCGGGGAGCTGTTTTTT. Amino acids: CASSQVPGAASGELFF.

The chain carries TRBV25-1 and TRBJ2-5; 8 bases agree with TRBD1. The DNA matches TRBJ2-7 better at its end, which makes the J call doubtful. Per the germline V gene, CDR1 is MGHDK and CDR2 is SYGVNS. The CDR3 loop spans 16 amino acids. CDR3 in amino acids: CASSDEDRAPTYEQYF. The DNA for the CDR3 is TGTGCCAGCAGTGATGAGGACAGGGCCCCAACCTACGAGCAGTACTTC.

V usage is TRBV5-5 and J usage is TRBJ2-7, with a possible D match to TRBD1 (5 bases). With 1 base removed from V and 0 bases from J, the gap between germline ends came to 5 bases. CDR3 length: 13 amino acids. Germline V lookup: CDR1 SGHKS, CDR2 YYEKEE (reference sequence). CDR3 nucleotide sequence: TGTGCCAGCAGCTTGCAGGGCTCCTACGAGCAGTACTTC. This translates into CASSLQGSYEQYF.

The CDR3 sequence: CATSRLTPGTGRVQYF. The DNA of the CDR3 is TGTGCCACCAGCAGACTTACTCCCGGGACTGGACGGGTCCAGTACTTC. The J gene is TRBJ2-5, the V gene TRBV15, with D possibly TRBD2 on 6 matching bases. CDR1 is LNHNV and CDR2 is YYDKDF in the germline V gene (reference sequence). Trimming pared 2 bases from V and 10 bases from J, leaving 23 bases between. This CDR3 is 16 amino acids long.